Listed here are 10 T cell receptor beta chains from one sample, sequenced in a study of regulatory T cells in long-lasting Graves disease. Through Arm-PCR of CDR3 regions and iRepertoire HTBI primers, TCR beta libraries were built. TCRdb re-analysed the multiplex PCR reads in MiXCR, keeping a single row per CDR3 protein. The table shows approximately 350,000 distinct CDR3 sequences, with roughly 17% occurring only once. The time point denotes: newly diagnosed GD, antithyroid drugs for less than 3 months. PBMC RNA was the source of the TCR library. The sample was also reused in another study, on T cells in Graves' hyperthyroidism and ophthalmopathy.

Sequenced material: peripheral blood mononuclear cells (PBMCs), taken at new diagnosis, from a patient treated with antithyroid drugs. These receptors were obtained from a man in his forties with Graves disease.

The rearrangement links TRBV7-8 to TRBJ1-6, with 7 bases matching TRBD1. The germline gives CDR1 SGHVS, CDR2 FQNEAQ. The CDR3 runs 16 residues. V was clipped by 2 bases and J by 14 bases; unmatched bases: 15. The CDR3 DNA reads TGTGCCAGCAGCTTAATGAAGCCAGGGGGTTCGGGCACCCTCCACTTT. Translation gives CASSLMKPGGSGTLHF. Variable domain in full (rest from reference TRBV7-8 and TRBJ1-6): GAGVSQSPRYKVAKRGQDVALRCDPISGHVSLFWYQQALGQGPEFLTYFQNEAQLDKSGLPSDRFFAERPEGSVSTLKIQRTQQEDSAVYLCASSLMKPGGSGTLHFGNGTRLTVT.

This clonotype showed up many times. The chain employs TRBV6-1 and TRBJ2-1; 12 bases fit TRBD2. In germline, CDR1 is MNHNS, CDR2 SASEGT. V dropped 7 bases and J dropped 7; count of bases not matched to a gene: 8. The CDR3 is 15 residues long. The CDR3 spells CASMLTSGGWNEQFF. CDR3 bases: TGTGCCAGCATGCTGACTAGCGGGGGTTGGAATGAGCAGTTCTTC.

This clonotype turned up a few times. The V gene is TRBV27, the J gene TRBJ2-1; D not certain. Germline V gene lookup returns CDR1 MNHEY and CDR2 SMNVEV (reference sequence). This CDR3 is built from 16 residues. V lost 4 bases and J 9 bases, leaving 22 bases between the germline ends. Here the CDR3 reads CASSSDISRGVFEQFF. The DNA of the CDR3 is TGTGCCAGCAGTTCAGACATTTCCCGCGGTGTTTTTGAGCAGTTCTTC.

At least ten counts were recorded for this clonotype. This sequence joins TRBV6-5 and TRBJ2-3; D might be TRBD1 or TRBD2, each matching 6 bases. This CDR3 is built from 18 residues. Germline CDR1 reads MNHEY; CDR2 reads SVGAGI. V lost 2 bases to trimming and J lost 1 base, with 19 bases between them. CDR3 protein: CASSYPTRGGSRTDTQYF. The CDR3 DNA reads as TGTGCCAGCAGTTACCCGACCCGAGGGGGGTCCCGCACAGATACGCAGTATTTT.

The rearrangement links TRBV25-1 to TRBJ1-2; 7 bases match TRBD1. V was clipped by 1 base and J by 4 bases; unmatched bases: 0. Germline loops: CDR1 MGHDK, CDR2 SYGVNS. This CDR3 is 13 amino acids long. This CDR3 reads CASSEWDSYGYTF. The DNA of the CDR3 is TGTGCCAGCAGTGAATGGGACAGCTATGGCTACACCTTC.

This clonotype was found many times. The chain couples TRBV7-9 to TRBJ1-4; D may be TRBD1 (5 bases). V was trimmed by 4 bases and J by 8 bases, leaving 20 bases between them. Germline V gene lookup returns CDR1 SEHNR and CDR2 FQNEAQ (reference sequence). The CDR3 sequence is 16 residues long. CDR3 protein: CASSSQSGTPGEKLFF. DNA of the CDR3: TGTGCCAGCAGCTCCCAGTCCGGGACCCCGGGCGAAAAACTGTTTTTT.

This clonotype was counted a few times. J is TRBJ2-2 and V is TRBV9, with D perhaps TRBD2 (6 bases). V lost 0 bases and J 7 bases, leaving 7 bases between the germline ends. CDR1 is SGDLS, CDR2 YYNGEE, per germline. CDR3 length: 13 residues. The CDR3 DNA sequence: TGTGCCAGCAGCGTAGCGGGGGACGGGGAGCTGTTTTTT. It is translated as CASSVAGDGELFF.

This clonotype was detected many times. CDR3 residues: CASSLRQADTEAFF. CDR3 bases: TGCGCCAGCAGCTTGAGACAGGCGGACACTGAAGCTTTCTTT. The chain joins TRBV5-1 to TRBJ1-1; possible D gene TRBD1, 6 bases. The V gene lost 1 base and the J gene lost 3 bases, with 10 bases spanning the gap. From germline, CDR1 is SGHRS and CDR2 YFSETQ. The CDR3 has 14 residues.

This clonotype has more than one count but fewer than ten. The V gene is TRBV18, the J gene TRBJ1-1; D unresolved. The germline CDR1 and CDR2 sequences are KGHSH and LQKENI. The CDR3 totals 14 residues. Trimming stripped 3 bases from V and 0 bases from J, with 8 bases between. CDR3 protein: CASSPLQVNTEAFF. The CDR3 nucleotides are TGTGCCAGCTCACCGCTCCAGGTGAACACTGAAGCTTTCTTT.

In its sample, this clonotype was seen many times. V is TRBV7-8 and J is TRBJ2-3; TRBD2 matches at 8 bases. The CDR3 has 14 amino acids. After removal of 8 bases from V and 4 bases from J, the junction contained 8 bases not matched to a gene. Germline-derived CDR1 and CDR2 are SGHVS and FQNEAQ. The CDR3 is CASSPSGGADTQYF. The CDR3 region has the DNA TGTGCCAGCTCACCGTCGGGGGGGGCAGATACGCAGTATTTT. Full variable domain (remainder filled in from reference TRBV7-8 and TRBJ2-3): GAGVSQSPRYKVAKRGQDVALRCDPISGHVSLFWYQQALGQGPEFLTYFQNEAQLDKSGLPSDRFFAERPEGSVSTLKIQRTQQEDSAVYLCASSPSGGADTQYFGPGTRLTVL.